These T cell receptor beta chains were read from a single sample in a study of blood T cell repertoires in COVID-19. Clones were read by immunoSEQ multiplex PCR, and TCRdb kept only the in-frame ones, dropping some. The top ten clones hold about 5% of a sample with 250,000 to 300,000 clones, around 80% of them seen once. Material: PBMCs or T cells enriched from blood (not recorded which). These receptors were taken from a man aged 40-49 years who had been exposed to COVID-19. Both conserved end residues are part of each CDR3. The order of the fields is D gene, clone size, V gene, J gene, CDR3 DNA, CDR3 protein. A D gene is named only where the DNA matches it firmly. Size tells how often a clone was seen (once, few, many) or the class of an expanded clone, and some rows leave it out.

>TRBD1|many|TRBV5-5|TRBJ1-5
TGTGCCAGCAGCTTGTTGGGGACAGGGAATCAGCCCCAGCATTTT
CASSLLGTGNQPQHF
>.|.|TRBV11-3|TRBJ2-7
TGTGCCAGCAGCCCCGGGAAAGGGTCCACCGAGCCAACCTACGAGCAGTACTTC
CASSPGKGSTEPTYEQYF
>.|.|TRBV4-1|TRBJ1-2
TGCGCCAGCAGCCAGGAGGACGGTAACTATGGCTACACCTTC
CASSQEDGNYGYTF
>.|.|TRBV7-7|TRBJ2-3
TGTGCTAGCAGCTTAGTGGGGCCGACAGATACGCAGTATTTT
CASSLVGPTDTQYF
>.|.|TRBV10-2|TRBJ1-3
TGCGCCAGCAGTTCCCTCTCTGGAAACACCATATATTTT
CASSSLSGNTIYF
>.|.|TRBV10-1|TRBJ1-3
TGCGCCAGCGCGGGACCTGGAAACACCATATATTTT
CASAGPGNTIYF
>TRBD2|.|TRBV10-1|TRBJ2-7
TGCGCCAGCAGTGGAAGGACTAGCGGCGAGCAGTACTTC
CASSGRTSGEQYF
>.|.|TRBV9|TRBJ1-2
TGTGCCAGCACCTACAACAGGGTTGACTATGGCTACACCTTC
CASTYNRVDYGYTF
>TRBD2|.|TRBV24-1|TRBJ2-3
TGTGCCACCAGTGGAACCGGGAGGGCCCAAGATACGCAGTATTTT
CATSGTGRAQDTQYF
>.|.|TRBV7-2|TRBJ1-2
TGTGCCAGCAGCTTAGAACCAGTCTATGGCTACACCTTC
CASSLEPVYGYTF
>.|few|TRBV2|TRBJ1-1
TGTGCCAGCGCCTATTACCGGGACTCTGAAGCTTTCTTT
CASAYYRDSEAFF
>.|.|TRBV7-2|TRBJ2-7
TGTGCCAGCAGCACGCGGGAATCGTACGAGCAGTACTTC
CASSTRESYEQYF
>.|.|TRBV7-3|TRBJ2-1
TGTGCCAGCAGGCCTGCCGGGAGTAGGTCCTACAATGAGCAGTTCTTC
CASRPAGSRSYNEQFF
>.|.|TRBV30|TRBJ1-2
TGTGCCTGGGGTTCATATGGCTACACCTTC
CAWGSYGYTF
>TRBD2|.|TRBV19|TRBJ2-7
TGTGCCAGTAGTACAGAGACCGGGACTACGTACGAGCAGTACTTC
CASSTETGTTYEQYF